The 30 T cell receptor beta chains reported below all come from one sample, sequenced in a study of T cell changes during pregnancy in multiple sclerosis. Clones were read by immunoSEQ multiplex PCR, and TCRdb kept only the in-frame ones, dropping some. The data show 55,000 to 85,000 clones, more than 80% seen once. The material was peripheral blood, obtained in the third trimester of pregnancy. The receptors originated from a female donor with multiple sclerosis, enrolled in a pregnancy study.

The chain has TRBV7-9 and TRBJ2-2, with 9 bases identical to TRBD1. The V gene end was trimmed by 5 bases and the J gene end by 7 bases; junction bases not matched to a gene: 14. Germline V lookup: CDR1 SEHNR, CDR2 FQNEAQ (reference sequence). This CDR3 contains 17 residues. The CDR3 loop is CASSPRRRDREGGELFF. CDR3 bases: TGTGCCAGCAGCCCGAGGCGCCGGGACAGGGAGGGCGGGGAGCTGTTTTTT.

This clone was seen once. V is TRBV27 and J is TRBJ2-3, with unresolved D. V was clipped by 3 bases and J by 2 bases, with 3 bases between them. The CDR3 totals 12 residues. Germline lookup yields CDR1 MNHEY and CDR2 SMNVEV (reference sequence). The CDR3 sequence is CASSFLTDTQYF. CDR3 DNA sequence: TGTGCCAGCAGTTTCCTCACAGATACGCAGTATTTT.

V gene TRBV18 combines with J gene TRBJ2-1, with TRBD1 identical over 7 bases. CDR3 length: 15 amino acids. Germline V gene lookup returns CDR1 KGHSH and CDR2 LQKENI. Trimming cost V 2 bases and J 2 bases; bases outside gene matches: 3. The CDR3 DNA reads TGTGCCAGCTCACCAGATACAGGGGCCTACAATGAGCAGTTCTTC. It specifies CASSPDTGAYNEQFF.

The chain has TRBV11-2 and TRBJ2-1, with 9 bases identical to TRBD2. The length of the CDR3 is 15 residues. The junction had 9 bases not matched to a gene; V was cut back by 5 bases and J by 7 bases. Per the germline V gene, CDR1 is SGHAT and CDR2 is FQNNGV. CDR3 DNA sequence: TGTGCCAGCAGCCCACTAGCGGGTTCAAAAAATGAGCAGTTCTTC. Translating it yields CASSPLAGSKNEQFF.

This clone was seen once. V is TRBV4-1 and J is TRBJ2-3; 14 bases match TRBD2. V lost 4 bases, J lost 6 bases, and 12 bases stayed unmatched. CDR1 and CDR2 (germline): MGHRA, YSYEKL. CDR3 size: 18 residues. CDR3 loop: CASSLQAGTSGRADTQYF. The CDR3 DNA sequence: TGCGCCAGCAGCCTTCAAGCCGGGACTAGCGGGAGAGCGGATACGCAGTATTTT.

This sequence joins TRBV7-2 and TRBJ1-5; 7 nucleotides match TRBD1. The trim removed 7 bases at V and 4 bases at J, leaving 7 bases unmatched. Germline V gene data show CDR1 as SGHTA and CDR2 as FQGNSA. The CDR3 is 14 residues long. CDR3 nucleotide sequence: TGTGCCAGCAACCAGGGGGTCCCAAATCAGCCCCAGCATTTT. Translating gives CASNQGVPNQPQHF.

This clone was detected a few times. The chain is built from TRBV19 and TRBJ2-1, with TRBD1 identical over 7 bases. Germline CDR1 LNHDA, CDR2 SQIVND (reference sequence). The CDR3 consists of 14 residues. J was trimmed by 3 bases and V by 9 bases; bases with no gene match: 8. The CDR3 DNA reads as TGTGCCAGCGCCCCAGGGGGTGACTACAATGAGCAGTTCTTC. Translated, it gives CASAPGGDYNEQFF.

This chain links TRBV29-1 with TRBJ2-3, with 12 bases fitting TRBD2. CDR1 is SQVTM and CDR2 is ANQGSEA in the germline V gene. With 0 bases clipped from V and 0 bases from J, the junction kept 10 bases outside the gene matches. The CDR3 consists of 19 residues. CDR3: CSVEDGLAGIYQSTDTQYF. DNA of the CDR3: TGCAGCGTTGAAGATGGACTAGCGGGAATTTACCAGAGCACAGATACGCAGTATTTT.

The genes are TRBV27 and TRBJ1-4, with TRBD1 as a possible D gene (5 bases). Trimming stripped 5 bases from V and 3 bases from J, with 13 bases between. The germline gives CDR1 MNHEY, CDR2 SMNVEV (reference sequence). The CDR3 has 15 residues. The chain's CDR3 is CASSRTQGANEKLFF. DNA for the CDR3: TGTGCCAGCAGTAGGACCCAAGGGGCTAATGAAAAACTGTTTTTT.

V gene TRBV5-1 combines with J gene TRBJ1-3; 7 nucleotides match TRBD1. Germline CDR1 SGHRS, CDR2 YFSETQ. Trimming removed 0 bases from V and 0 bases from J; junction bases left unmatched: 6. The CDR3 contains 17 residues. CDR3 in amino acids: CASSLAQQGSSGNTIYF. CDR3 bases: TGCGCCAGCAGCTTGGCCCAACAGGGGAGCTCTGGAAACACCATATATTTT.

The DNA of the CDR3 is TGTGCCTGGAGTTCCAGGGGGCGAAAAACCTACGAGCAGTACTTC. This codes for CAWSSRGRKTYEQYF. J is TRBJ2-7 and V is TRBV30, with 8 nucleotides matching TRBD1. The CDR3 consists of 15 residues. Trimming took 2 bases from V and 2 from J; bases not matched to a gene: 8. CDR1 and CDR2 (germline): GTSNPN, SVGIG (reference sequence).

This clone occurred once. CDR3 bases: TGTGCCAGTGGGGGGTACGGCTACGAGCAGTACTTC. It specifies CASGGYGYEQYF. The chain combines TRBV7-2 with TRBJ2-7, with TRBD2 as a possible D gene (6 bases). This CDR3 spans 12 amino acids. Per germline, CDR1 SGHTA and CDR2 FQGNSA. V was trimmed by 9 bases and J by 3 bases, leaving 12 bases between them.

V usage is TRBV6-6 and J usage is TRBJ2-1, with 15 nucleotides matching TRBD2. Germline assignment: CDR1 MNHNY and CDR2 SVGAGI (reference sequence). Trimming removed 5 bases from V and 8 bases from J; junction bases left unmatched: 7. The CDR3 covers 16 residues. The CDR3 sequence is CASSVPGLAGGHEQFF. CDR3 in DNA: TGTGCCAGCAGTGTGCCGGGACTAGCGGGAGGTCATGAGCAGTTCTTC.

This chain links TRBV5-1 with TRBJ2-1, with TRBD2 matching over 7 bases. CDR3 size: 13 residues. The V gene end was trimmed by 4 bases and the J gene end by 11 bases; junction bases not matched to a gene: 9. Germline V gene lookup returns CDR1 SGHRS and CDR2 YFSETQ. The CDR3 bases are TGCGCCAGCAGCCCGGTCGCGGGAGAGCAGCAGTTCTTC. This codes for CASSPVAGEQQFF.

V and J are TRBV28 and TRBJ2-7, with 15 nucleotides matching TRBD2. Germline CDR1 and CDR2: MDHEN and SYDVKM. There are 16 residues in the CDR3. Unmatched junction bases numbered 6, after V lost 6 bases and J lost 3 bases. The CDR3 nucleotides are TGTGCCAGCAGGGGGGGACTAGCGGGAGGAGGCTACGAGCAGTACTTC. Translated: CASRGGLAGGGYEQYF.

The gene calls are TRBV28 and TRBJ2-7, with a possible D match to TRBD2 (6 bases). CDR1 is MDHEN, CDR2 SYDVKM, per germline. V lost 7 bases to trimming and J lost 3 bases, with 16 bases between them. This CDR3 has 14 amino acids. The CDR3 bases are TGTGCCAGCACCCAGGGAGGCGGACTCTACGAGCAGTACTTC. Translation gives CASTQGGGLYEQYF.

This rearrangement joins TRBV4-3 to TRBJ2-1; D is unresolved. V dropped 0 bases and J dropped 0 bases, with 15 bases sitting between them. Looked up from germline, CDR1 is LGHNA and CDR2 is YSLEER. This CDR3 comprises 18 residues. The DNA of the CDR3 is TGCGCCAGCAGCCAAGATCTATCAGCGTCGAGCTCCTACAATGAGCAGTTCTTC. It specifies CASSQDLSASSSYNEQFF.

This chain links TRBV6-5 with TRBJ2-7; D is possibly TRBD2 (6 bases). The CDR3 contains 14 residues. Trimming stripped 1 base from V and 3 bases from J, with 10 bases between. Germline V gene data show CDR1 as MNHEY and CDR2 as SVGAGI. As DNA, the CDR3 is TGTGCCAGCAGTTACTACGTGGGACTCTACGAGCAGTACTTC. It codes for CASSYYVGLYEQYF.

J is TRBJ2-7 and V is TRBV6-6; 7 bases fit TRBD2. CDR1 and CDR2 from the germline V gene are MNHNY and SVGAGI (reference sequence). CDR3 length: 13 residues. Losses at the gene ends were 4 bases for V and 3 bases for J; bases not matched to a gene: 3. CDR3 region: CASSWASGYEQYF. The CDR3 nucleotides are TGTGCCAGCAGTTGGGCTAGCGGCTACGAGCAGTACTTC.

The chain joins TRBV5-1 to TRBJ2-2; 16 bases fit TRBD2. The CDR3 has 18 amino acids. Trimming removed 4 bases from V and 4 bases from J; junction bases left unmatched: 7. Germline values: CDR1 SGHRS, CDR2 YFSETQ. CDR3 DNA: TGCGCCAGCAGCCCGGGACTAGCGGGAGGGCCTGTCACCGGGGAGCTGTTTTTT. Residues: CASSPGLAGGPVTGELFF.

The chain has TRBV27 and TRBJ2-1, with 7 nucleotides matching TRBD2. There are 15 residues in the CDR3. The germline gives CDR1 MNHEY, CDR2 SMNVEV (reference sequence). The junction had 8 bases not matched to a gene; V was cut back by 3 bases and J by 6 bases. CDR3 sequence reads: CASSLEGGPGNEQFF. CDR3 DNA sequence: TGTGCCAGCAGTTTGGAGGGAGGGCCGGGCAATGAGCAGTTCTTC.

The genes are TRBV28 and TRBJ2-7, with TRBD2 matching 7 bases. The CDR3 length is 15 residues. V lost 6 bases and J lost 7; bases outside the gene matches: 15. Germline V gene data show CDR1 as MDHEN and CDR2 as SYDVKM. CDR3 loop: CASSTQASGLGEQYF. The CDR3 DNA follows: TGTGCCAGCAGCACCCAGGCTAGCGGCCTGGGGGAGCAGTACTTC.

This clone was seen a single time. The rearrangement links TRBV9 to TRBJ2-2; 7 bases are a match to TRBD1. The J segment lost 2 bases and the V segment lost 4 bases, leaving 8 bases of the junction unmatched. The CDR3 contains 16 residues. The germline V gene encodes CDR1 SGDLS and CDR2 YYNGEE. The CDR3 DNA reads TGTGCCAGCAGCCCCACCGGGACAGCTAACACCGGGGAGCTGTTTTTT. Translated: CASSPTGTANTGELFF.

The rearrangement joins TRBV5-5 to TRBJ1-2; TRBD1 aligns across 7 bases. V was clipped by 4 bases and J by 4 bases; unmatched bases: 1. The CDR3 extends over 12 amino acids. CDR1 is SGHKS and CDR2 is YYEKEE in the germline V gene (reference sequence). CDR3 sequence (DNA): TGTGCCAGCAGCCGGACAGGCTATGGCTACACCTTC. Translation gives CASSRTGYGYTF.

This clone was seen once. This sequence joins TRBV29-1 and TRBJ2-7, with D maybe TRBD2 (5 bases). The CDR3 loop spans 12 amino acids. Germline lookup yields CDR1 SQVTM and CDR2 ANQGSEA. V lost 5 bases and J 3 bases, leaving 11 bases between the germline ends. The CDR3 spells CSVRTSGYEQYF. The DNA of the CDR3 is TGCAGCGTTCGTACCAGCGGCTACGAGCAGTACTTC.

The chain couples TRBV21-1 to TRBJ2-2; the D call in the table, TRBD2, was not verified against the DNA. TRBV21-1 is designated a pseudogene. This CDR3 has 18 amino acids. The CDR3 protein is CASSKGQDPRGSTGELFF. Here the CDR3 DNA reads TGTGCCAGCAGCAAAGGTCAGGACCCGAGAGGGTCCACCGGGGAGCTGTTTTTT.

The gene calls are TRBV9 and TRBJ2-7; 7 nucleotides align to TRBD1. Germline CDR1 reads SGDLS; CDR2 reads YYNGEE. The CDR3 has 16 residues. Losses at the gene ends were 2 bases for V and 3 bases for J; bases not matched to a gene: 11. This chain's CDR3 is CASSVSPGTAFYEQYF. Here the CDR3 DNA reads TGTGCCAGCAGCGTCAGCCCCGGGACAGCCTTCTACGAGCAGTACTTC.

This chain connects TRBV28 to TRBJ2-5; TRBD2 might be the D (6 bases). Trimming stripped 6 bases from V and 5 bases from J, with 16 bases between. This CDR3 comprises 14 residues. The germline CDR1 and CDR2 sequences are MDHEN and SYDVKM. The CDR3 DNA reads as TGTGCCAGCAGCCCTTACGGGAGTTCGGAGACCCAGTACTTC. Protein sequence: CASSPYGSSETQYF.

The V and J genes are TRBV5-1 and TRBJ2-7, with TRBD1 matching over 11 bases. The germline V gene has CDR1 SGHRS and CDR2 YFSETQ. V trimming: 4 bases; J trimming: 2 bases; junction bases outside the gene matches: 5. The CDR3 length is 15 residues. Here the CDR3 DNA reads TGCGCCAGCAGCACTGGGACAGGGGGACCCTACGAGCAGTACTTC. It translates to CASSTGTGGPYEQYF.

This clone was recorded a few times. This sequence joins TRBV2 and TRBJ2-7, with 7 bases lining up with TRBD1. V gave up 6 bases and J gave up 3 bases; unmatched junction bases: 2. Germline assignment: CDR1 SNHLY and CDR2 FYNNEI. The CDR3 contains 12 residues. In nucleotides, the CDR3 is TGTGCCAGCAGGTCAGGGGGCTACGAGCAGTACTTC. Protein: CASRSGGYEQYF.